This T cell receptor beta chain was obtained from a study of T cells expressing NK-cell markers. Study-level background: Repertoires of TCR beta were obtained from T cells sorted as CD3+CD56+NKG2C+, CD3+CD56+NKG2C- and CD3+CD56-NKG2C+. Most of the eight sequenced donors tested HCMV-seropositive; one tested seronegative. Study conclusions and caveats: Four donors likewise had their CD3+CD56-NKG2C+ fraction led by these clonotypes.

Comment on this clonotype: Its antigen remains unknown.

The CDR3 has 14 residues. From the 5' RACE reads, TCRdb lists one entry per CDR3 protein and no DNA. Its table records 200,000 to 300,000 distinct CDR3 sequences. This TCR was recovered from a woman aged 18 to 69 in good health. Sequenced material: blood T cells: a sorted CD56 or NKG2C T cell subset, CD4+ or CD8+ T cells, or bulk PBMC T cells (not recorded which). The rearrangement uses TRBV12-3 or TRBV12-4 and TRBJ1-1; checking the TCRdb D call of TRBD1 is not possible without DNA. The CDR3 sequence is CASRAQGPNTEAFF.